This TCR beta chain emerged from a study of T cells in Graves' hyperthyroidism and ophthalmopathy. Template material for amplifying TCR beta CDR3 regions consisted of RNA transcripts. An initial round of RT-PCR targeting the TCR CDR3 relied on the HTBI primer set. Each CDR3 protein gets one entry after TCRdb re-called the multiplex PCR reads with MiXCR. This table holds some 270,000 distinct CDR3 sequences, approximately 12% found once. This clonotype showed up just a few times. Trimming took off 8 bases at V and 5 bases at J, with 25 bases between the two ends. Looked up from germline, CDR1 is LGHDT and CDR2 is YNNKEL (reference sequence). This CDR3 spans 16 amino acids. Researchers barred patients who had uncontrolled infection, other autoimmune disease, pregnancy or lactation. The blood was taken when hyperthyroidism was first diagnosed, before any ophthalmopathy symptoms showed up.

The chain carries TRBV3-1 and TRBJ2-7; D is ambiguous. The TCR was taken from a young woman with Graves' hyperthyroidism that later progressed to Graves' ophthalmopathy. What was sequenced was blood. CDR3 amino acids: CASSHPTPAPPHEQYF. CDR3 DNA sequence: TGTGCCAGCTCACACCCGACCCCGGCTCCCCCCCACGAGCAGTACTTC.